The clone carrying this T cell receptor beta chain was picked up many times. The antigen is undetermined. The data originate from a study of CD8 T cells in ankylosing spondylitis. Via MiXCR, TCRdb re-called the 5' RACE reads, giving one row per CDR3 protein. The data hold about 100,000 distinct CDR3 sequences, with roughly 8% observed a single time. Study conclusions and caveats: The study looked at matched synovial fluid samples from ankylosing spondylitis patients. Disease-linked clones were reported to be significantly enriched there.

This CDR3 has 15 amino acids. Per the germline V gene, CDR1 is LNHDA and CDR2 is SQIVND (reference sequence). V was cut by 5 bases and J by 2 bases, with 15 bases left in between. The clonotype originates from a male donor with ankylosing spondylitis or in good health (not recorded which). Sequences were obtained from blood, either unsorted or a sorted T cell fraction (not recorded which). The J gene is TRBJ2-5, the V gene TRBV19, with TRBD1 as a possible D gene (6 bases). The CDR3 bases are TGTGCCAGTAGTCCCTCCGGGACACCTCAAGAGACCCAGTACTTC. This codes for CASSPSGTPQETQYF.